This T cell receptor beta chain was sequenced for a study of human versus mouse CDR3 diversity and MHC coevolution. General study results and limits: On average, humans showed more CDR3 deletions and insertions than mice. About 1.6 million TCR beta clonotypes were estimated for humans, the largest repertoire.

Method: immunoSEQ multiplex PCR; TCRdb's copy keeps in-frame clones and lacks some. The sample has tens of thousands of clones, around 94% seen once. CDR3 length equals 17 residues. V lost 3 bases to trimming and J lost 0 bases, with 15 bases between them. CDR1 SGDLS and CDR2 YYNGEE come from the germline V gene. With respect to this clone: Its antigen is as yet unknown.

This chain connects TRBV9 to TRBJ1-4, with TRBD1 as a possible D gene (6 bases). The sequencing input was naive CD4+ T cells from blood. As for subset: CD45RO-negative CD62L-positive naive CD4 T cells. This clonotype was obtained from a person aged 55 to 70 in good health. CDR3 protein: CASSAGTKIATNEKLFF. The CDR3, as DNA: TGTGCCAGCAGCGCGGGGACAAAGATTGCAACTAATGAAAAACTGTTTTTT.